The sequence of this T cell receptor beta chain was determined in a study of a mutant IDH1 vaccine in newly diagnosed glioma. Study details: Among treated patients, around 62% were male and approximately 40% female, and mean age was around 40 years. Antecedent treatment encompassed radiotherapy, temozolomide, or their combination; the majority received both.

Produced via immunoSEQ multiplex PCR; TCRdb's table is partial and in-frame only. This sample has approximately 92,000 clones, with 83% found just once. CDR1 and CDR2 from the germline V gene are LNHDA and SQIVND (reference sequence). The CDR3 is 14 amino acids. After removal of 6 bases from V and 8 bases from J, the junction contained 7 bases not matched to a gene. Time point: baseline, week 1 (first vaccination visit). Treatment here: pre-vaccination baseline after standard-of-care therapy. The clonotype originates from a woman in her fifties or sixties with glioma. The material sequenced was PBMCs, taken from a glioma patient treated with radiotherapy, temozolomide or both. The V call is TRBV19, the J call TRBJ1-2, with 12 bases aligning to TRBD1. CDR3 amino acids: CASRSGQGAGGYTF. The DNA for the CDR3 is TGTGCCAGTAGGTCGGGACAGGGGGCCGGGGGCTACACCTTC.